Shown below are 26 T cell receptor beta chains from a single sample sequenced in a study of identical twins. MiXCR, run by TCRdb on the 5' RACE reads, gives a single entry per CDR3 protein. The profile shows about 190,000 distinct CDR3 sequences, approximately 16% of them singletons. These sequences were also reported in another study, on T cells expressing NK-cell markers.

Sequenced input: CD8+ T cells sorted from blood. These TCRs come from a woman between 18 and 29 years old in good health.

This clonotype was found many times. The chain combines TRBV29-1 with TRBJ1-2; 7 bases align to TRBD1. V shed 0 bases and J 4 bases; nucleotides not matched to a gene: 5. Per germline, CDR1 SQVTM and CDR2 ANQGSEA. This CDR3 comprises 14 residues. CDR3: CSVEEDRVTYGYTF. DNA of the CDR3: TGCAGCGTTGAAGAAGACAGGGTTACCTATGGCTACACCTTC.

This clonotype was seen only a few times. The gene calls are TRBV12-3 or TRBV12-4 and TRBJ2-7; D perhaps matches TRBD2 (5 bases). This CDR3 spans 14 amino acids. The germline V and J ends were trimmed by 2 bases and 4 bases, with 12 bases remaining between them. CDR3 loop: CASSLPGRGYEQYF. CDR3 DNA: TGTGCCAGCAGTTTACCGGGCCGCGGGTACGAGCAGTACTTC.

The chain has TRBV7-9 and TRBJ1-1; D remains unclear. This CDR3 spans 14 amino acids. The germline V gene has CDR1 SEHNR and CDR2 FQNEAQ (reference sequence). Trimming removed 4 bases from V and 1 base from J, with 10 bases in between. The CDR3 spells CASSYPGRNTEAFF. In DNA, the CDR3 is TGTGCCAGCAGCTACCCTGGGAGGAACACTGAAGCTTTCTTT.

This CDR3 reads CASSAAGMSTDTQYF. The CDR3 DNA follows: TGTGCCAGCAGCGCTGCGGGAATGTCAACAGATACGCAGTATTTT. V is TRBV9 and J is TRBJ2-3; possible D gene TRBD2, 6 bases. This CDR3 region has 15 residues. CDR1 is SGDLS and CDR2 is YYNGEE in the germline V gene. The ends were cut back, 3 bases at V and 3 bases at J, with 14 bases in the middle.

This clonotype came up a few times. V usage is TRBV25-1 and J usage is TRBJ2-2; the D gene is possibly TRBD2 (6 bases). CDR1 MGHDK and CDR2 SYGVNS come from the germline V gene. The CDR3 totals 17 residues. The V end lost 5 bases, the J end lost 4 bases, and 20 bases lay between the germline ends. CDR3 DNA sequence: TGTGCCAGCAGTCCTCAAGGAGGGTGGCGAGGCACCGGGGAGCTGTTTTTT. Translated: CASSPQGGWRGTGELFF. Full variable domain (outside the CDR3, taken from reference TRBV25-1 and TRBJ2-2): EADIYQTPRYLVIGTGKKITLECSQTMGHDKMYWYQQDPGMELHLIHYSYGVNSTEKGDLSSESTVSRIRTEHFPLTLESARPSHTSQYLCASSPQGGWRGTGELFFGEGSRLTVL.

This clonotype was seen a few times. This rearrangement joins TRBV9 to TRBJ1-1; 7 bases agree with TRBD1. Germline assignment: CDR1 SGDLS and CDR2 YYNGEE. The CDR3 has 17 residues. V gave up 4 bases and J gave up 0 bases; unmatched junction bases: 12. CDR3 bases: TGTGCCAGCAGCCCTCCGGACAGGCAAGCTATGAACACTGAAGCTTTCTTT. It yields the protein CASSPPDRQAMNTEAFF.

This chain joins TRBV9 and TRBJ2-5, with 11 bases identical to TRBD2. Germline loops: CDR1 SGDLS, CDR2 YYNGEE. With 0 bases clipped from V and 4 bases from J, the junction kept 5 bases outside the gene matches. The CDR3 is made up of 16 amino acids. The CDR3, as DNA: TGTGCCAGCAGCGTAGAGCTAGCGGGGGGTCTAGAGACCCAGTACTTC. Translated: CASSVELAGGLETQYF.

V and J are TRBV7-3 and TRBJ2-7; 10 bases are shared with TRBD2. Trimming at V came to 5 bases and at J to 7 bases, leaving 14 bases not matched to a gene. Germline CDR1 is SGHTA and CDR2 is FQGTGA. The CDR3 is 16 amino acids. Here the CDR3 reads CASSLSSGGSPGEQYF. The CDR3 DNA sequence: TGTGCCAGCAGCCTCTCTAGCGGGGGTTCCCCCGGGGAGCAGTACTTC.

This chain uses TRBV27 with TRBJ2-5; the match to TRBD2 covers 11 bases. Germline V gene data show CDR1 as MNHEY and CDR2 as SMNVEV (reference sequence). V dropped 5 bases and J dropped 1; count of bases not matched to a gene: 15. The CDR3 is 19 amino acids. Here the CDR3 DNA reads TGTGCCAGCAGTCCCATCTTGACTAGCGGGGTGTATGCCCAAGAGACCCAGTACTTC. Its translation: CASSPILTSGVYAQETQYF.

A few counts support this clonotype. The genes are TRBV6-5 and TRBJ2-3; maybe TRBD2 (6 bases). The CDR3 is 15 amino acids. V lost 0 bases and J lost 5, with 12 bases in between. Germline CDR1 reads MNHEY; CDR2 reads SVGAGI. The CDR3 is CASSYSLGRIDTQYF. Written as DNA, the CDR3 is TGTGCCAGCAGTTACTCCCTCGGGAGAATAGATACGCAGTATTTT.

This clonotype was detected only a few times. The J gene is TRBJ2-1, the V gene TRBV6-1; 7 bases fit TRBD1. V was pared by 6 bases and J by 9 bases, with 8 bases of the junction left unmatched. The CDR3 extends over 13 amino acids. Germline-derived CDR1 and CDR2 are MNHNS and SASEGT. The CDR3 reads CASRATGKGEQFF. The CDR3 DNA is TGTGCCAGCAGGGCGACAGGGAAGGGTGAGCAGTTCTTC.

In this sample, this clonotype turned up a few times. The chain combines TRBV20-1 with TRBJ2-7; D might be TRBD1 (6 bases). Germline V gene data show CDR1 as DFQATT and CDR2 as SNEGSKA (reference sequence). The CDR3 covers 14 residues. V was shortened by 5 bases and J by 1 base, with 15 bases between the two germline ends. CDR3 nucleotide sequence: TGCAGTGCTCGCCTTCGGCAGGGGTCCTACGAGCAGTACTTC. Amino acids: CSARLRQGSYEQYF.

J is TRBJ1-5 and V is TRBV2; unclear D gene. From germline, CDR1 is SNHLY and CDR2 FYNNEI. This CDR3 has 11 amino acids. Trimming pared 6 bases from V and 11 bases from J, leaving 11 bases between. Here the CDR3 reads CASRVGSAQHF. The CDR3 nucleotides read TGTGCCAGCAGGGTAGGAAGTGCCCAGCATTTT. Based on the CDR3 plus reference TRBV2 and TRBJ1-5, the full variable domain is EPEVTQTPSHQVTQMGQEVILRCVPISNHLYFYWYRQILGQKVEFLVSFYNNEISEKSEIFDDQFSVERPDGSNFTLKIRSTKLEDSAMYFCASRVGSAQHFGDGTRLSIL.

This clonotype was found a few times. The V and J genes are TRBV29-1 and TRBJ2-1; D might be TRBD2 (6 bases). Germline CDR1 is SQVTM and CDR2 is ANQGSEA. V shed 6 bases and J shed 1 base, with 13 bases lying between them. The CDR3 is 14 residues long. The CDR3 protein is CSVPEGSSYNEQFF. CDR3 nucleotide sequence: TGCAGCGTCCCGGAGGGCTCATCCTACAATGAGCAGTTCTTC.

V usage is TRBV7-9 and J usage is TRBJ2-1; the match to TRBD2 covers 7 bases. Germline trimming cut 7 bases from V and 4 bases from J; bases unmatched to any gene: 16. CDR1 and CDR2 (germline): SEHNR, FQNEAQ (reference sequence). The CDR3 length is 17 residues. The CDR3 is CASIPRSGAIPYNEQFF. Written as DNA, the CDR3 is TGTGCCAGCATCCCGCGAAGCGGGGCCATACCTTACAATGAGCAGTTCTTC.

This clonotype was observed a few times. The chain employs TRBV9 and TRBJ2-1; the match to TRBD2 covers 7 bases. CDR3 length: 16 residues. The trim removed 0 bases at V and 10 bases at J, leaving 13 bases unmatched. Per the germline V gene, CDR1 is SGDLS and CDR2 is YYNGEE. The CDR3 here is CASSVVSGTTLQEQFF. CDR3 nucleotides: TGTGCCAGCAGCGTAGTATCCGGGACTACCCTTCAAGAGCAGTTCTTC.

A few counts support this clonotype. The chain employs TRBV20-1 and TRBJ1-1, with 8 nucleotides matching TRBD1. The CDR3 covers 14 residues. V lost 0 bases, J lost 4 bases, and 4 bases stayed unmatched. Germline V gives CDR1 DFQATT, CDR2 SNEGSKA (reference sequence). CDR3 DNA: TGCAGTGCTAGAGATGGACAGGGAACCACTGAAGCTTTCTTT. Amino acids: CSARDGQGTTEAFF.

This clonotype turned up a few times. The chain is built from TRBV4-3 and TRBJ2-5; 7 bases fit TRBD2. Germline CDR1 LGHNA, CDR2 YSLEER. The CDR3 consists of 16 residues. The ends lost 0 bases at V and 0 bases at J; junction bases unmatched: 4. The CDR3 region is CASSQDLAGDQETQYF. CDR3 sequence (DNA): TGCGCCAGCAGCCAAGATCTGGCGGGAGACCAAGAGACCCAGTACTTC.

The V gene is TRBV7-8, the J gene TRBJ1-1; no firm D call. V lost 5 bases to trimming and J lost 10 bases, with 11 bases between them. This CDR3 region has 11 residues. Germline lookup yields CDR1 SGHVS and CDR2 FQNEAQ. Written as DNA, the CDR3 is TGTGCCAGCAGCCCAGGTGTGGTAGCTTTCTTT. Its translation: CASSPGVVAFF.

The CDR3 nucleotides are TGTGCCAGCAGTTCAACAGGGGGCGCTTTCTATGGCTACACCTTC. Protein sequence: CASSSTGGAFYGYTF. The chain is built from TRBV6-5 and TRBJ1-2, with 9 bases lining up with TRBD1. CDR3 length equals 15 residues. Germline CDR1 MNHEY, CDR2 SVGAGI. Trimming took 4 bases from V and 4 from J; bases not matched to a gene: 7.

There are many counts of this clonotype. The genes are TRBV2 and TRBJ2-3; possibly TRBD1 for D (7 bases). The CDR3 loop spans 13 amino acids. V was shortened by 11 bases and J by 3 bases, with 15 bases between the two germline ends. Germline CDR1 SNHLY, CDR2 FYNNEI. The CDR3 region has the DNA TGTGCCCAGCAGGCAGGGGGGACAGATACGCAGTATTTT. This translates into CAQQAGGTDTQYF.

V and J are TRBV29-1 and TRBJ2-5; TRBD1 might be the D (6 bases). The CDR3 has 13 residues. Germline loops: CDR1 SQVTM, CDR2 ANQGSEA. Between the trimmed V and J ends, which lost 6 bases and 4 bases, there was a span of 15 bases. The chain's CDR3 is CSVVQGWGETQYF. CDR3 nucleotides: TGCAGCGTAGTACAGGGTTGGGGAGAGACCCAGTACTTC.

The CDR3 reads CASSPGPREAFF. The CDR3 region has the DNA TGTGCCAGCAGCCCGGGACCACGGGAAGCTTTCTTT. This chain joins TRBV6-6 and TRBJ1-1; the D gene is possibly TRBD1 (5 bases). This CDR3 contains 12 residues. The germline CDR1 and CDR2 sequences are MNHNY and SVGAGI (reference sequence). Trimming left V 6 bases short and J 8 bases short, with 13 bases between.

This clonotype was counted only a few times. V gene TRBV4-3 combines with J gene TRBJ2-1; no definite D call. The germline V gene has CDR1 LGHNA and CDR2 YSLEER. The CDR3 contains 12 residues. V lost 4 bases, J lost 5 bases, and 6 bases lay in between. The CDR3 loop reads CASSPSDNEQFF. The CDR3 region has the DNA TGCGCCAGCAGCCCAAGTGACAATGAGCAGTTCTTC.

The chain is built from TRBV6-2 or TRBV6-3 and TRBJ2-5; D is perhaps TRBD2 (6 bases). V was shortened by 5 bases and J by 0 bases, with 10 bases between the two germline ends. Per germline, CDR1 MNHEY and CDR2 SVGEGT. CDR3 size: 14 residues. CDR3 amino acids: CASSPGTYQETQYF. CDR3 bases: TGTGCCAGCAGTCCCGGGACTTACCAAGAGACCCAGTACTTC.

Only a few counts were recorded for this clonotype. The gene calls are TRBV5-8 and TRBJ2-1; tentatively, D is TRBD2 (7 bases). Looked up from germline, CDR1 is SGHTS and CDR2 is YDEGEE. V was cut by 4 bases and J by 4 bases, with 18 bases left in between. The CDR3 has 16 amino acids. The CDR3 bases are TGTGCCAGCAGCGAAATTCGGGGGGCAAGTTACAATGAGCAGTTCTTC. This sequence encodes CASSEIRGASYNEQFF.